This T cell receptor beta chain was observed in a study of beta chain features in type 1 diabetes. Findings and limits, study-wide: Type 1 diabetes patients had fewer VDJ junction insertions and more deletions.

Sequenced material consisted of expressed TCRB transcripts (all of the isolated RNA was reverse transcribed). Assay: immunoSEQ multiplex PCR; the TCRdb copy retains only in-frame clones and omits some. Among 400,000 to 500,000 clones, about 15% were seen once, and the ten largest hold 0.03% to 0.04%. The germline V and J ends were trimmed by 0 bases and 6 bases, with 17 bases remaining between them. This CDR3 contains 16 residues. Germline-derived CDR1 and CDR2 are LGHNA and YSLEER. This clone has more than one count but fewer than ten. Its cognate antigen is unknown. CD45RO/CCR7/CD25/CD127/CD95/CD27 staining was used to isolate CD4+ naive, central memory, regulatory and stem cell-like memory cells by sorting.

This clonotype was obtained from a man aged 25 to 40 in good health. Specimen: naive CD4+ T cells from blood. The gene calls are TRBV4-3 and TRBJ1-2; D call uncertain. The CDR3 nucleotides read TGCGCCAGCAGCCAAGAACTTACAGCGTATGGTGATGGCTACACCTTC. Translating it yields CASSQELTAYGDGYTF.